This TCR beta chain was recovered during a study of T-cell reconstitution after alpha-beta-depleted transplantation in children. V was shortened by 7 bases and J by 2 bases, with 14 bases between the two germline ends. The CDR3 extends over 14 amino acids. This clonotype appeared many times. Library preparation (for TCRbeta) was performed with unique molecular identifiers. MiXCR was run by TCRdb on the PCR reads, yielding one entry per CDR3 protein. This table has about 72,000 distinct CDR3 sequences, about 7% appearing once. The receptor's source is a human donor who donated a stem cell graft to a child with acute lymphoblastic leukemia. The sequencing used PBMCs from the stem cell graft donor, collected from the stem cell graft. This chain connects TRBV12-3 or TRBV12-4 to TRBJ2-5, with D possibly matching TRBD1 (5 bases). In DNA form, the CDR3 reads TGTGCCAGCAACAACGGACACGGACAAGAGACCCAGTACTTC. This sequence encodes CASNNGHGQETQYF.